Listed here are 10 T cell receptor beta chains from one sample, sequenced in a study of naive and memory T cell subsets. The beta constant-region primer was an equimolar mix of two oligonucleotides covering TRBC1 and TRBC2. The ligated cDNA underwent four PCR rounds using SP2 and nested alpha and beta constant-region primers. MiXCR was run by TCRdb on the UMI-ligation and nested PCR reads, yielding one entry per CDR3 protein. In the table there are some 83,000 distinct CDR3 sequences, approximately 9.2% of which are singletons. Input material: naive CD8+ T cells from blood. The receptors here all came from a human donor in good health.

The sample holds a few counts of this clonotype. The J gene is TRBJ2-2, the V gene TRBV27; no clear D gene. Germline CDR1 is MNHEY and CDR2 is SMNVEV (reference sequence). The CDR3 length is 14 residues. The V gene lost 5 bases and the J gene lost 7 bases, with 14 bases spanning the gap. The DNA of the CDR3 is TGTGCCAGCAGTCAGCCGTATAATAGCGGGGAGCTGTTTTTT. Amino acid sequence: CASSQPYNSGELFF.

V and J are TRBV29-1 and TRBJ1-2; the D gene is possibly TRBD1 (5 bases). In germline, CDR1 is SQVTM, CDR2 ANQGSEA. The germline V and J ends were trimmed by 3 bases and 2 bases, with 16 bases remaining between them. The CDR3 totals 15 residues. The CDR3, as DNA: TGCAGCGTTGATAAGGGACCTTTACTGAACTATGGCTACACCTTC. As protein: CSVDKGPLLNYGYTF.

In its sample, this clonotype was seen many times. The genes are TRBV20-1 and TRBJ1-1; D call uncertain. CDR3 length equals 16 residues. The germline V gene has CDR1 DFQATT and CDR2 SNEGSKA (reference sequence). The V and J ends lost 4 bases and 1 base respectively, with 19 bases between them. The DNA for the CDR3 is TGCAGTGCTAAGCCCATGAACGACGGTGGGAACACTGAAGCTTTCTTT. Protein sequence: CSAKPMNDGGNTEAFF.

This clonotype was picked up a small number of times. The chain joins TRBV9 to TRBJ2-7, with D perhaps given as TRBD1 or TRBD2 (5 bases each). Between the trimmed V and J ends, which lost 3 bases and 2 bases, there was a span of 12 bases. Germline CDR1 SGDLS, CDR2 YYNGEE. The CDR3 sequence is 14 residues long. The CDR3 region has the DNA TGTGCCAGCAGCGCGGGGACGGGGCCCTACGAGCAGTACTTC. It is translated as CASSAGTGPYEQYF.

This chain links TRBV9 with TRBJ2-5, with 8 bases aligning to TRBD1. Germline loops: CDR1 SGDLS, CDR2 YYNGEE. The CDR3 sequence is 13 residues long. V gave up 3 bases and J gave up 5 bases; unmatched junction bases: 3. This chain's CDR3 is CASSADRGETQYF. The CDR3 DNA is TGTGCCAGCAGCGCAGACAGGGGTGAGACCCAGTACTTC.

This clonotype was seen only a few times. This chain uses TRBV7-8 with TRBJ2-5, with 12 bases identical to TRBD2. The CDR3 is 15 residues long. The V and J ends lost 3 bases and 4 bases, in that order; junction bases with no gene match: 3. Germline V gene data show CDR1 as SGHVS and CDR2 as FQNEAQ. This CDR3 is CASSLTSGSGETQYF. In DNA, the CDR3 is TGTGCCAGCAGCTTGACTAGCGGGAGTGGAGAGACCCAGTACTTC.

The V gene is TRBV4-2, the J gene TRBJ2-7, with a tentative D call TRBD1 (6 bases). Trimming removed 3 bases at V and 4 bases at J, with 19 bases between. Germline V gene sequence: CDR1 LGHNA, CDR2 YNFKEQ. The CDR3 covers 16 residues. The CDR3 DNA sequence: TGTGCCAGCAGCCACCGCGAGGGACAAGTACCTTACGAGCAGTACTTC. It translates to CASSHREGQVPYEQYF.

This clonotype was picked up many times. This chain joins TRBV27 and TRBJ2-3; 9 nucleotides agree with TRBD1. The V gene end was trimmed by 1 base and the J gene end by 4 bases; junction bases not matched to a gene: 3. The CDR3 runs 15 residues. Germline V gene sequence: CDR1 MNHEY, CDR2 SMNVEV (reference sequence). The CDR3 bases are TGTGCCAGCAGTTTATTGGGACAGGGACCAGATACGCAGTATTTT. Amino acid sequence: CASSLLGQGPDTQYF.

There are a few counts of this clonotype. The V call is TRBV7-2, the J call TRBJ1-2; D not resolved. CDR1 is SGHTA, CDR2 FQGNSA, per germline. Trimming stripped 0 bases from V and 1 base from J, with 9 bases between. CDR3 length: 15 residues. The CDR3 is CASSLAYTRNYGYTF. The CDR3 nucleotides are TGTGCCAGCAGCTTAGCGTACACCCGTAACTATGGCTACACCTTC.

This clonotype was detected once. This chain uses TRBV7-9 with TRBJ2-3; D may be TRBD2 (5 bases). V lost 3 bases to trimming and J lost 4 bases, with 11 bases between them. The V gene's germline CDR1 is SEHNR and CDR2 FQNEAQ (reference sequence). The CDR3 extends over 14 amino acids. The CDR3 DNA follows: TGTGCCAGCAGCTTCGAGGGAACAGCAGATACGCAGTATTTT. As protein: CASSFEGTADTQYF. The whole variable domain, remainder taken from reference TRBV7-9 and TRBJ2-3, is DTGVSQNPRHKITKRGQNVTFRCDPISEHNRLYWYRQTLGQGPEFLTYFQNEAQLEKSRLLSDRFSAERPKGSFSTLEIQRTEQGDSAMYLCASSFEGTADTQYFGPGTRLTVL.